This T cell receptor beta chain stems from a study of cytomegalovirus exposure and HLA in healthy donors. 13 Jbeta primers and 60 Vbeta primers were used for the PCR. In the original workflow: Tens of millions of unique TCR beta chains, about 11 million of them shared, were counted by a later analysis. Some clones are missing from TCRdb's copy, which holds only in-frame ones; the method was immunoSEQ multiplex PCR. D and trimming were read from the DNA, whereas the V and J calls and clone size are those reported in that table. The data contain about 94,000 clones, less than 8% of them singletons. Germline V gene data show CDR1 as SNHLY and CDR2 as FYNNEI. V trimming: 6 bases; J trimming: 0 bases; junction bases outside the gene matches: 5. The CDR3 extends over 15 amino acids. Broader study findings: Under in vitro conditions, three CMV-associated chains were confirmed as specific for CMV antigens.

In the case of this clone: Its antigen is currently unknown.

Input material: PBMCs. This TCR was sampled from a middle-aged man in good health and CMV-seronegative. The rearrangement joins TRBV2 to TRBJ1-5; 7 bases match TRBD1. CDR3 amino acids: CASSRQGPSNQPQHF. As DNA, the CDR3 is TGTGCCAGCAGCCGACAGGGCCCTAGCAATCAGCCCCAGCATTTT. Complete variable domain (other parts from reference TRBV2 and TRBJ1-5): EPEVTQTPSHQVTQMGQEVILRCVPISNHLYFYWYRQILGQKVEFLVSFYNNEISEKSEIFDDQFSVERPDGSNFTLKIRSTKLEDSAMYFCASSRQGPSNQPQHFGDGTRLSIL.